One sample yielded the 2 T cell receptor beta chains listed below, sequenced in a study of cytomegalovirus exposure and HLA in healthy donors. PCR was performed using 60 Vbeta and 13 Jbeta primers. Generated by immunoSEQ multiplex PCR, the TCRdb table keeps only in-frame clones and is missing some. The table records under 35,000 clones, roughly 69% of them present only once. Sequenced input: PBMCs. These receptors were obtained from a man in his fifties in good health and CMV-seropositive.

The genes are TRBV30 and TRBJ2-7; tentatively, D is TRBD2 (6 bases). Germline CDR1 and CDR2: GTSNPN and SVGIG (reference sequence). This CDR3 comprises 12 residues. Trimming cost V 3 bases and J 7 bases, with 13 bases left between them. The CDR3 DNA follows: TGTGCCTGGAGGACTAGGCGTGGTGAGCAGTACTTC. Residues: CAWRTRRGEQYF.

The J gene is TRBJ2-1, the V gene TRBV30; 7 bases map to TRBD2. CDR3 length equals 13 residues. V shed 6 bases and J 10 bases; nucleotides not matched to a gene: 12. Per germline, CDR1 GTSNPN and CDR2 SVGIG (reference sequence). For the CDR3, the DNA is TGTGCCTGTCAATCGGGAGGTACAAAGGAGCAGTTCTTC. Amino acids: CACQSGGTKEQFF. Full variable domain (remainder filled in from reference TRBV30 and TRBJ2-1): SQTIHQWPATLVQPVGSPLSLECTVEGTSNPNLYWYRQAAGRGLQLLFYSVGIGQISSEVPQNLSASRPQDRQFILSSKKLLLSDSGFYLCACQSGGTKEQFFGPGTRLTVL.